Listed below are T cell receptor beta chains from one sample, sequenced in a study of blood T cell repertoires in COVID-19. Assay: immunoSEQ multiplex PCR; the TCRdb copy retains only in-frame clones and omits some. The sample carries approximately 280,000 clones, around 84% recorded once. The sequenced sample was PBMCs or T cells enriched from blood (not recorded which). The receptors were sampled from a woman in her forties or fifties who had recovered from COVID-19. CDR3s include the opening cysteine and the closing phenylalanine or tryptophan. Fields, in order: V gene, J gene, D gene, clone size, CDR3 DNA, CDR3 protein. The D gene is left open where the match is weak. The size field is filled for only some rows; it gives once, few, many or a size class.

v_call: TRBV15; j_call: TRBJ2-2; d_call: .; clone_size: .; cdr3_nt: TGTGCCACCAGCAGGAGGGGGTCGGAGCTGTTTTTT; cdr3_aa: CATSRRGSELFF
v_call: TRBV11-3; j_call: TRBJ2-2; d_call: .; clone_size: .; cdr3_nt: TGTGCCAGCAGCCCGGGACTCCTGAACACCGGGGAGCTGTTTTTT; cdr3_aa: CASSPGLLNTGELFF
v_call: TRBV30; j_call: TRBJ1-2; d_call: TRBD1; clone_size: .; cdr3_nt: TGTGCCTGGAGTAAATCGGGACAGAACTATGGCTACACCTTC; cdr3_aa: CAWSKSGQNYGYTF
v_call: TRBV4-2; j_call: TRBJ1-6; d_call: .; clone_size: .; cdr3_nt: TGTGCCAGCAGCGGAGAAGGGACTGCGGTTGGGTCACCCCTCCACTTT; cdr3_aa: CASSGEGTAVGSPLHF
v_call: TRBV4-1; j_call: TRBJ2-1; d_call: TRBD2; clone_size: .; cdr3_nt: TGCGCCAGCAGCCAAGTTCGAGCGGGACTAGCGGGCACGAATGAGCAGTTCTTC; cdr3_aa: CASSQVRAGLAGTNEQFF
v_call: TRBV12-3/TRBV12-4; j_call: TRBJ1-1; d_call: .; clone_size: once; cdr3_nt: TGTGCCAGCTCTCAAGTGGGGGGTTTCCAAGCTTTCTTT; cdr3_aa: CASSQVGGFQAFF
v_call: TRBV7-9; j_call: TRBJ1-5; d_call: TRBD1; clone_size: many; cdr3_nt: TGTGCCAGCAGCGGGGACAGGGGCAATCAGCCCCAGCATTTT; cdr3_aa: CASSGDRGNQPQHF
v_call: TRBV6-5; j_call: TRBJ1-1; d_call: .; clone_size: once; cdr3_nt: TGTGCCAGCAGTTCCTACTATTATGGACAAACTGAAGCTTTCTTT; cdr3_aa: CASSSYYYGQTEAFF
v_call: TRBV6-5; j_call: TRBJ1-2; d_call: .; clone_size: .; cdr3_nt: TGTGCCAGCAGTTACTCGTCCTTTTATGGCTACACCTTC; cdr3_aa: CASSYSSFYGYTF
v_call: TRBV3-1/TRBV3-2; j_call: TRBJ1-6; d_call: .; clone_size: few; cdr3_nt: TGTGCCAGCAGCCAACAAGAAAGCGGGGGAGTCTGGTCACCCCTCCACTTT; cdr3_aa: CASSQQESGGVWSPLHF
v_call: TRBV7-9; j_call: TRBJ2-1; d_call: TRBD2; clone_size: .; cdr3_nt: TGTGCCAGCAGCCCGCCCTTAGCGGGACTCCACAATGAGCAGTTCTTC; cdr3_aa: CASSPPLAGLHNEQFF
v_call: TRBV28; j_call: TRBJ1-5; d_call: .; clone_size: .; cdr3_nt: TGTGCCAGCACCTTACGGGGGTCTGGGAATCAGCCCCAGCATTTT; cdr3_aa: CASTLRGSGNQPQHF
v_call: TRBV12-3/TRBV12-4; j_call: TRBJ2-5; d_call: TRBD1; clone_size: .; cdr3_nt: TGTGCCAGCAGTGACAGGGCTCAGACCCAGTACTTC; cdr3_aa: CASSDRAQTQYF
v_call: TRBV3-1/TRBV3-2; j_call: TRBJ2-3; d_call: .; clone_size: .; cdr3_nt: TGTGCCAGCAGCCCGGCATCGGGAGGCACAGATACGCAGTATTTT; cdr3_aa: CASSPASGGTDTQYF
v_call: TRBV6-2/TRBV6-3; j_call: TRBJ2-1; d_call: TRBD2; clone_size: .; cdr3_nt: TGTGCCAGCAGTCGCGTTTCTAGCGGACCCTACAATGAGCAGTTCTTC; cdr3_aa: CASSRVSSGPYNEQFF
v_call: TRBV11-2; j_call: TRBJ2-7; d_call: .; clone_size: .; cdr3_nt: TGTGCCAGCAGCGGGGCATCCTACGAGCAGTACTTC; cdr3_aa: CASSGASYEQYF
v_call: TRBV2; j_call: TRBJ2-5; d_call: TRBD2; clone_size: .; cdr3_nt: TGTGCCAGCAACCGGCGGGAGGCCAGGGAGACCCAGTACTTC; cdr3_aa: CASNRREARETQYF